The present T cell receptor (beta chain) was sequenced within a study of blood T cell repertoires in COVID-19. Study-wide background: From the United States, Italy and Spain came samples of acute and convalescent COVID-19.

Method: immunoSEQ multiplex PCR; TCRdb's copy keeps in-frame clones and lacks some. The sample comprises about 68,000 clones, under 85% of which are singletons, and approximately 9.3% rests with the top ten. The specimen was peripheral blood. The clonotype was recovered from a woman aged 45-59 years with acute or convalescent COVID-19.

The CDR3 sequence: CASSQEFVVLNEQYF. The DNA of the CDR3 is TGCGCCAGCAGCCAAGAGTTCGTGGTGCTAAACGAGCAGTACTTC. This sequence joins TRBV4-3 and TRBJ2-7, with unresolved D. V was pared by 0 bases and J by 5 bases, with 14 bases between. The length of the CDR3 is 15 residues. Germline assignment: CDR1 LGHNA and CDR2 YSLEER.